This TCR beta chain appears in the sequencing data of a study of OX40 agonist ivuxolimab in advanced cancers. Study as a whole: Treatment of patients was with ivuxolimab, an agonistic anti-OX40 (CD134) antibody. Patients in the trial were receiving intravenous ivuxolimab every 2 weeks, at doses of 0.01 to 10 mg/kg. Dose-escalation patients' cancers were hepatocellular carcinoma, melanoma, renal cell or head and neck cancer. Participants, 75% to 85% male, averaged approximately 56 years of age, ranging from roughly 20 to 85.

V lost 4 bases and J lost 4, with 15 bases in between. Germline assignment: CDR1 MNHEY and CDR2 SMNVEV (reference sequence). The CDR3 is 15 amino acids. The data were produced by immunoSEQ multiplex PCR, yet TCRdb's version contains in-frame clones alone and is incomplete. The profile shows around 99,000 clones, around 90% of them singletons. The receptor was derived from an adult with an advanced solid tumor such as melanoma, head and neck, liver or kidney cancer. The sample in question was CD4+ or CD8+ T cells sorted from blood, obtained in a trial of the OX40 agonist ivuxolimab. The chain employs TRBV27 and TRBJ2-3; possible D gene TRBD1, 5 bases. The CDR3 bases are TGTGCCAGCAGTTCTCTAGGACAAACGGCAGATACGCAGTATTTT. This translates into CASSSLGQTADTQYF.